One sample yielded the 5 T cell receptor beta chains listed below, sequenced in a study of regulatory T cells. For these receptors, no antigen is known. Study-wide results and limits: In CD3G-deficient patients, conventional CD4+ T cells were enriched for hydrophobic CDR3 residues at positions 6 and 7.

Primers: 52 TRBV forward and 13 TRBJ reverse. The method was immunoSEQ multiplex PCR; TCRdb's version includes in-frame clones alone and lacks a portion of them. The data contain about 17,000 clones, around 83% of them singletons. Sequenced: conventional CD4+ T cells sorted from blood. The receptors come from a person aged 25 to 39 with CD3G deficiency.

The rearrangement links TRBV28 to TRBJ1-4; TRBD1 might be the D (6 bases). The V gene lost 6 bases and the J gene lost 8 bases, with 22 bases spanning the gap. The CDR3 sequence is 16 residues long. Germline CDR1 reads MDHEN; CDR2 reads SYDVKM. CDR3 amino acids: CASSGRDISSIEKLFF. CDR3 DNA sequence: TGTGCCAGCAGCGGCCGGGACATCTCCTCAATAGAAAAACTGTTTTTT.

The rearrangement joins TRBV5-1 to TRBJ1-1; possibly TRBD1 for D (5 bases). The CDR3 is 13 amino acids. Germline CDR1 and CDR2: SGHRS and YFSETQ. Trimming took 4 bases from V and 8 from J, leaving 15 bases between them. The CDR3 nucleotides read TGCGCCAGCAGCACGGGACCTCTTGCCGAAGCTTTCTTT. It specifies CASSTGPLAEAFF.

The chain joins TRBV28 to TRBJ1-1; D remains ambiguous. Looked up from germline, CDR1 is MDHEN and CDR2 is SYDVKM. The CDR3 is made up of 11 amino acids. Trimming cost V 5 bases and J 9 bases, with 10 bases left between them. The CDR3: CASSKNRQAFF. The CDR3 region has the DNA TGTGCCAGCAGTAAGAATCGACAAGCTTTCTTT.

A few counts support this clone. V usage is TRBV7-9 and J usage is TRBJ1-2; no clear D. Per germline, CDR1 SEHNR and CDR2 FQNEAQ (reference sequence). Trimming took 2 bases from V and 6 from J, leaving 7 bases between them. CDR3 length: 12 amino acids. CDR3 nucleotide sequence: TGTGCCAGCAGCTTATCCGGGCATGGCTACACCTTC. Protein: CASSLSGHGYTF.

This rearrangement joins TRBV11-1 to TRBJ2-7, with TRBD1 matching 10 bases. The CDR3 length is 14 residues. Per the germline V gene, CDR1 is SGHAT and CDR2 is FQDESV (reference sequence). After removal of 5 bases from V and 5 bases from J, the junction contained 6 bases not matched to a gene. CDR3 DNA: TGTGCCAGCAGCCTCCGGGACAGGGGCCACGAGCAGTACTTC. Its translation: CASSLRDRGHEQYF.